The 8 T cell receptor beta chains given below trace back to one sample, sequenced in a study of T cells in Graves' hyperthyroidism and ophthalmopathy. From RNA transcripts, TCR beta CDR3 regions were amplified. HTBI primers were employed in a first-round RT-PCR of the TCR CDR3. TCRdb used MiXCR to reprocess the multiplex PCR reads, holding one entry per CDR3 protein. The table lists about 520,000 distinct CDR3 sequences, less than 25% of them singletons. Sample: blood. These receptors were collected from a man aged 18 to 35 with Graves' hyperthyroidism.

This clonotype has only a few counts. This sequence joins TRBV20-1 and TRBJ1-5, with 10 bases identical to TRBD1. The CDR3 runs to 13 residues. Germline V CDR1 and CDR2: DFQATT, SNEGSKA (reference sequence). After removal of 7 bases from V and 4 bases from J, the junction contained 4 bases not matched to a gene. CDR3: CSVPDRGNQPQHF. The CDR3 DNA reads as TGCAGTGTTCCGGACAGGGGGAATCAGCCCCAGCATTTT.

A few counts support this clonotype. The rearrangement joins TRBV20-1 to TRBJ1-1; unclear D gene. CDR1 and CDR2 (germline): DFQATT, SNEGSKA (reference sequence). The V end lost 4 bases, the J end lost 11 bases, and 14 bases lay between the germline ends. The CDR3 covers 11 residues. The CDR3 DNA is TGCAGTGCTACCGAGGGAGTCGGGGCTTTCTTT. It codes for CSATEGVGAFF.

Ten or more counts support this clonotype. V and J are TRBV6-2 or TRBV6-3 and TRBJ2-7; tentative D call: TRBD1 (6 bases). Germline V gene data show CDR1 as MNHEY and CDR2 as SVGEGT. This CDR3 is 13 amino acids long. V was trimmed by 6 bases and J by 5 bases, leaving 14 bases between them. The CDR3 nucleotides are TGTGCCAGCAGCTTCACTTACAGGGACGAGCAGTACTTC. Encoded protein: CASSFTYRDEQYF.

This clonotype was seen ten or more times. The V call is TRBV20-1, the J call TRBJ1-5; unclear D gene. The V and J ends lost 4 bases and 0 bases respectively, with 19 bases between them. From germline, CDR1 is DFQATT and CDR2 SNEGSKA (reference sequence). The CDR3 runs 17 residues. The DNA for the CDR3 is TGCAGTGCTAACCTCCGACCTATTTCCAATAGCAATCAGCCCCAGCATTTT. It translates to CSANLRPISNSNQPQHF.

There are many counts of this clonotype. The V gene is TRBV28, the J gene TRBJ1-5; D is unclear. In germline, CDR1 is MDHEN, CDR2 SYDVKM. The CDR3 consists of 15 residues. Trimming cost V 6 bases and J 0 bases, with 12 bases left between them. As DNA, the CDR3 is TGTGCCAGCAGCCGTGCGCATCGTAGCAATCAGCCCCAGCATTTT. Protein product: CASSRAHRSNQPQHF.

The genes are TRBV15 and TRBJ2-5, with D perhaps matching TRBD1 (5 bases). The length of the CDR3 is 16 residues. CDR1 is LNHNV and CDR2 is YYDKDF in the germline V gene (reference sequence). V dropped 0 bases and J dropped 2 bases, with 13 bases sitting between them. For the CDR3, the DNA is TGTGCCACCAGCAGAGATCGGGCAGGGCGTCAAGAGACCCAGTACTTC. As protein: CATSRDRAGRQETQYF.

This clonotype was recorded many times. The rearrangement joins TRBV7-9 to TRBJ1-1; a weak D match, TRBD1 (6 bases). CDR3 length: 13 residues. Germline V lookup: CDR1 SEHNR, CDR2 FQNEAQ (reference sequence). V lost 7 bases, J lost 4 bases, and 13 bases lay in between. CDR3 region: CASTVTGATEAFF. The CDR3 region has the DNA TGTGCCAGCACCGTGACAGGAGCCACTGAAGCTTTCTTT.

This chain joins TRBV20-1 and TRBJ2-7, with TRBD2 matching over 7 bases. The junction had 16 bases not matched to a gene; V was cut back by 3 bases and J by 5 bases. Germline V lookup: CDR1 DFQATT, CDR2 SNEGSKA (reference sequence). This CDR3 is 16 amino acids long. CDR3 amino acids: CSARGRESSGVNEQYF. CDR3 DNA sequence: TGCAGTGCTAGGGGGAGGGAGAGTTCGGGGGTTAACGAGCAGTACTTC.